The 25 T cell receptor beta chains presented below share a single source sample, sequenced in a study of identical twins. TCRdb re-called the 5' RACE reads with MiXCR, one entry per CDR3 protein. There are hundreds of thousands of distinct CDR3 sequences in the sample; about 18% occur only once, and around 13% lies in the top ten. This same sample was also taken into another study, of T cells expressing NK-cell markers.

Sequenced: PBMCs. These TCRs come from a woman between 18 and 29 years old in good health.

The chain couples TRBV20-1 to TRBJ2-5; the D is unclear. The CDR3 consists of 16 residues. Trimming shortened V by 6 bases and J by 2 bases, and 22 bases separated the two germline ends. CDR1 is DFQATT and CDR2 is SNEGSKA in the germline V gene (reference sequence). In nucleotides, the CDR3 is TGCAGTGCCTTTGTTCGAAACACCCGTCTACAAGAGACCCAGTACTTC. Encoded protein: CSAFVRNTRLQETQYF.

This clonotype has only a few counts. J is TRBJ2-3 and V is TRBV7-9; the D gene is possibly TRBD2 (5 bases). Trimming stripped 6 bases from V and 11 bases from J, with 18 bases between. This CDR3 has 13 residues. Germline V gene data show CDR1 as SEHNR and CDR2 as FQNEAQ (reference sequence). This CDR3 is CASRLPGEGQQYF. The CDR3 nucleotides are TGTGCCAGCAGACTCCCCGGCGAGGGCCAGCAGTATTTT.

This clonotype came up a few times. The chain links TRBV12-3 or TRBV12-4 to TRBJ2-1, with D possibly being TRBD1 (6 bases). Trimming took 4 bases from V and 4 from J, leaving 14 bases between them. The length of the CDR3 is 15 residues. The CDR3 sequence: CASSSLRQDYNEQFF. CDR3 nucleotide sequence: TGTGCCAGCAGTTCCCTGAGACAGGATTACAATGAGCAGTTCTTC.

This clonotype was observed a few times. The chain uses TRBV5-1 and TRBJ2-5; the D is unclear. Germline lookup yields CDR1 SGHRS and CDR2 YFSETQ. This CDR3 has 15 amino acids. The germline V and J ends were trimmed by 5 bases and 10 bases, with 24 bases remaining between them. CDR3 protein: CASRSVLNVKGGQYF. DNA of the CDR3: TGCGCCAGCAGATCTGTCCTAAACGTTAAGGGTGGCCAGTACTTC.

This clonotype was seen only once. This chain joins TRBV20-1 and TRBJ2-3, with D possibly matching TRBD2 (6 bases). V shed 1 base and J shed 5 bases, with 16 bases lying between them. Germline V gene sequence: CDR1 DFQATT, CDR2 SNEGSKA (reference sequence). The CDR3 has 15 amino acids. CDR3 loop: CSARVLAGLRDTQYF. As DNA, the CDR3 is TGCAGTGCTAGAGTCCTCGCGGGACTGCGAGATACGCAGTATTTT.

The chain combines TRBV30 with TRBJ1-2; 10 bases map to TRBD1. Germline loops: CDR1 GTSNPN, CDR2 SVGIG (reference sequence). The trim removed 7 bases at V and 8 bases at J, leaving 13 bases unmatched. This CDR3 comprises 14 residues. This CDR3 is CASERRDRGRGYTF. For the CDR3, the DNA is TGTGCCTCAGAACGCCGGGACAGGGGACGGGGCTACACCTTC.

This clonotype was counted ten times or more. The rearrangement links TRBV5-1 to TRBJ2-2; D gene ambiguous. This CDR3 is 13 amino acids long. V was cut by 2 bases and J by 7 bases, with 9 bases left in between. Germline lookup yields CDR1 SGHRS and CDR2 YFSETQ. The CDR3 coding sequence is TGCGCCAGCAGCTTTCGAGAAAACGGGGAGCTGTTTTTT. This codes for CASSFRENGELFF.

This chain uses TRBV6-1 with TRBJ1-2; tentatively, D is TRBD1 (5 bases). Germline V gene sequence: CDR1 MNHNS, CDR2 SASEGT. CDR3 length equals 12 residues. Trimming took 2 bases from V and 8 from J, leaving 9 bases between them. CDR3 residues: CASSESWGGYTF. CDR3 DNA sequence: TGTGCCAGCAGTGAAAGCTGGGGCGGCTACACCTTC.

The CDR3 loop is CASSIQRAGSNEQYF. The CDR3 DNA is TGTGCCAGTAGTATACAACGGGCCGGCAGCAACGAGCAGTACTTC. V gene TRBV19 combines with J gene TRBJ2-7; no reliable D call. This CDR3 has 15 amino acids. Germline loops: CDR1 LNHDA, CDR2 SQIVND (reference sequence). Trimming took off 2 bases at V and 5 bases at J, with 16 bases between the two ends.

The V call is TRBV7-2, the J call TRBJ2-5; the match to TRBD2 covers 8 bases. The CDR3 contains 13 residues. With 5 bases clipped from V and 8 bases from J, the junction kept 7 bases outside the gene matches. CDR1 SGHTA and CDR2 FQGNSA come from the germline V gene. DNA of the CDR3: TGTGCCAGCAGCCCCCGGGAGGGTCGAACCCAGTACTTC. Translated: CASSPREGRTQYF.

A note on this clonotype: A much bigger clone sits one base away, suggesting this may be a read error. The chain couples TRBV12-3 or TRBV12-4 to TRBJ1-1, with D hard to call. CDR3 length: 11 residues. Trimming shortened V by 6 bases and J by 11 bases, and 13 bases separated the two germline ends. CDR3 in amino acids: CASRRIGNAFF. As DNA, the CDR3 is TGTGCCAGCAGGAGGATAGGGAATGCTTTCTTT.

This clonotype occurred a few times. This chain's CDR3 is CASSDTGGGNTIYF. As DNA, the CDR3 is TGTGCCAGCAGTGACACAGGCGGGGGAAACACCATATATTTT. The chain combines TRBV12-3 or TRBV12-4 with TRBJ1-3; TRBD1 is a possible D gene (5 bases). There are 14 residues in the CDR3. Trimming pared 5 bases from V and 4 bases from J, leaving 12 bases between.

This rearrangement joins TRBV5-5 to TRBJ1-1; possible D gene TRBD1, 5 bases. This CDR3 contains 15 residues. Germline-derived CDR1 and CDR2 are SGHKS and YYEKEE (reference sequence). V shed 0 bases and J shed 4 bases, with 13 bases lying between them. The CDR3 nucleotides read TGTGCCAGCAGCTTGGGTGCGGGGGTGGGCACTGAAGCTTTCTTT. It yields the protein CASSLGAGVGTEAFF.

The rearrangement joins TRBV4-2 to TRBJ2-3; TRBD2 matches 7 bases. Germline V lookup: CDR1 LGHNA, CDR2 YNFKEQ. This CDR3 region has 15 residues. V lost 4 bases to trimming and J lost 1 base; unmatched junction nucleotides: 5. CDR3 amino acids: CASSPGLVGTDTQYF. The CDR3 DNA follows: TGTGCCAGCAGCCCTGGACTAGTCGGCACAGATACGCAGTATTTT.

V gene TRBV4-1 combines with J gene TRBJ2-1; D gene uncertain. Deletions cut 1 base from V and 4 bases from J, with 11 bases between. In germline, CDR1 is MGHRA, CDR2 YSYEKL. CDR3 length: 15 amino acids. The CDR3 DNA follows: TGCGCCAGCAGCCAAGTTCAGGCGCCGTACAATGAGCAGTTCTTC. Protein sequence: CASSQVQAPYNEQFF.

This clonotype was seen a few times. This sequence joins TRBV29-1 and TRBJ2-2; no reliable D call. The germline V and J ends were trimmed by 5 bases and 1 base, with 11 bases remaining between them. The CDR3 loop spans 14 amino acids. Germline CDR1 is SQVTM and CDR2 is ANQGSEA. CDR3 bases: TGCAGCGTTAAATACTCCTTGAACACCGGGGAGCTGTTTTTT. This translates into CSVKYSLNTGELFF.

The V call is TRBV10-3, the J call TRBJ2-5; 10 bases agree with TRBD2. The J segment lost 1 base and the V segment lost 10 bases, leaving 9 bases of the junction unmatched. The CDR3 has 15 amino acids. CDR1 is ENHRY, CDR2 SYGVKD, per germline. The chain's CDR3 is CATRPGTSAQETQYF. In DNA, the CDR3 is TGTGCCACCCGCCCCGGGACTAGCGCCCAAGAGACCCAGTACTTC.

J is TRBJ1-2 and V is TRBV6-1; 10 nucleotides match TRBD1. Germline lookup yields CDR1 MNHNS and CDR2 SASEGT. V lost 6 bases and J lost 4; bases outside the gene matches: 8. This CDR3 region has 15 residues. DNA of the CDR3: TGTGCCAGCAGACAAGGACAGGGGGTAGGCTATGGCTACACCTTC. Translating gives CASRQGQGVGYGYTF.

This clonotype showed up just a few times. This chain uses TRBV12-3 or TRBV12-4 with TRBJ1-5; 8 nucleotides line up with TRBD1. The CDR3 totals 15 residues. With 4 bases clipped from V and 9 bases from J, the junction kept 11 bases outside the gene matches. The CDR3 DNA is TGTGCCAGCAGTTCCCCATGGACAGACAGGGGGCCCCAGCATTTT. Translated: CASSSPWTDRGPQHF.

This clonotype was detected a few times. The chain uses TRBV9 and TRBJ2-2; D possibly corresponds to TRBD1 (5 bases). Germline lookup yields CDR1 SGDLS and CDR2 YYNGEE. V gave up 5 bases and J gave up 4 bases, with 9 bases separating them. CDR3 length equals 13 residues. This chain's CDR3 is CASRGVSTGELFF. The CDR3 coding sequence is TGTGCCAGCAGAGGGGTTAGCACCGGGGAGCTGTTTTTT.

This clonotype was detected only a few times. This chain connects TRBV30 to TRBJ2-2, with D possibly matching TRBD2 (5 bases). The CDR3 contains 12 residues. Germline values: CDR1 GTSNPN, CDR2 SVGIG (reference sequence). Trimming removed 0 bases at V and 7 bases at J, with 6 bases between. This CDR3 reads CAWSVRGGELFF. CDR3 coding DNA: TGTGCCTGGAGTGTACGGGGCGGGGAGCTGTTTTTT.

This clonotype appeared a few times. The chain combines TRBV12-3 or TRBV12-4 with TRBJ2-7, with TRBD2 matching over 8 bases. V lost 7 bases to trimming and J lost 4 bases; unmatched junction nucleotides: 6. CDR3 length: 13 amino acids. The CDR3 DNA reads as TGTGCCAGCACCGCGGGGGGAACTTACGAGCAGTACTTC. This codes for CASTAGGTYEQYF.

On this clonotype: This may come from a read error, since a much larger clone is one base off. The J gene is TRBJ1-2, the V gene TRBV6-5; D might be TRBD1 (6 bases). The germline gives CDR1 MNHEY, CDR2 SVGAGI. The length of the CDR3 is 16 residues. The V gene lost 0 bases and the J gene lost 6 bases, with 17 bases spanning the gap. The CDR3 region has the DNA TGTGCCAGCAGTTACTCGAGTGACAGGCAGTTCAATGGCTACACCTTC. It specifies CASSYSSDRQFNGYTF.

The chain couples TRBV20-1 to TRBJ2-3; TRBD1 matches at 10 bases. Germline-derived CDR1 and CDR2 are DFQATT and SNEGSKA (reference sequence). Trimming took 5 bases from V and 4 from J; bases not matched to a gene: 6. The length of the CDR3 is 14 residues. DNA for the CDR3: TGCAGTGCTTCTGACAGGGGGCTAGCAGATACGCAGTATTTT. Translating it yields CSASDRGLADTQYF.

This chain connects TRBV7-9 to TRBJ1-2; no reliable D call. V was trimmed by 1 base and J by 11 bases, leaving 14 bases between them. The CDR3 runs to 13 residues. CDR1 and CDR2 (germline): SEHNR, FQNEAQ (reference sequence). The CDR3 region has the DNA TGTGCCAGCAGCTTAGATATTGCCCTCCCTTACACCTTC. It codes for CASSLDIALPYTF.